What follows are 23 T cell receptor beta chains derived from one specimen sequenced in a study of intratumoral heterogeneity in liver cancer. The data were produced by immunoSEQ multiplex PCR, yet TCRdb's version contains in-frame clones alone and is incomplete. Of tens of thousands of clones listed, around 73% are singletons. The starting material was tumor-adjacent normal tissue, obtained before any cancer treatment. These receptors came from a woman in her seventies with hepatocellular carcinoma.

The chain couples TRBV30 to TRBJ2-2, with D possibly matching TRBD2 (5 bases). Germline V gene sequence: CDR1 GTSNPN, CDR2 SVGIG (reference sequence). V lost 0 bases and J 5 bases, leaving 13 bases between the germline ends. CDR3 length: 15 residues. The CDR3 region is CAWSVRLTGTGELFF. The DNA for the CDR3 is TGTGCCTGGAGTGTACGACTAACGGGGACCGGGGAGCTGTTTTTT.

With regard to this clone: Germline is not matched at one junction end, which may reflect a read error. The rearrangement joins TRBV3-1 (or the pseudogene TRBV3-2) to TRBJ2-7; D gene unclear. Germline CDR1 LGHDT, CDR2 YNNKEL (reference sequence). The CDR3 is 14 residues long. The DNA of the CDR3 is TGTGCCAGCAGTCAAGGTCACAGAGCCTACGAGCAGTACTTC. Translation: CASSQGHRAYEQYF.

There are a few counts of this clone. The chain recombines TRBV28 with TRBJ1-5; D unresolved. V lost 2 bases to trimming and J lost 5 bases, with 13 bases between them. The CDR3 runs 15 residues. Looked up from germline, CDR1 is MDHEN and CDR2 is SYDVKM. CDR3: CASSLNPAKYQPQHF. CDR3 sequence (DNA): TGTGCCAGCAGTTTAAATCCAGCTAAATATCAGCCCCAGCATTTT.

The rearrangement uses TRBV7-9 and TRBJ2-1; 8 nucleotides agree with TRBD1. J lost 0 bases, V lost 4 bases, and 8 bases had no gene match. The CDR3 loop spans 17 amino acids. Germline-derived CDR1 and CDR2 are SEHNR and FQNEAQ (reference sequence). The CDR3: CASSSQGASSSYNEQFF. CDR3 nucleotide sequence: TGTGCCAGCAGCTCCCAGGGGGCGTCTAGCTCCTACAATGAGCAGTTCTTC. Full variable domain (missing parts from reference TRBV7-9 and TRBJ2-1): DTGVSQNPRHKITKRGQNVTFRCDPISEHNRLYWYRQTLGQGPEFLTYFQNEAQLEKSRLLSDRFSAERPKGSFSTLEIQRTEQGDSAMYLCASSSQGASSSYNEQFFGPGTRLTVL.

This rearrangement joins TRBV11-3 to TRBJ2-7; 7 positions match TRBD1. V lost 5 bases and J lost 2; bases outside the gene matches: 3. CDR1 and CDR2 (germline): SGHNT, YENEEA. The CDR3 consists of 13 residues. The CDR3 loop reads CASSEGTAYEQYF. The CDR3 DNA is TGTGCCAGCAGCGAAGGGACAGCCTACGAGCAGTACTTC.

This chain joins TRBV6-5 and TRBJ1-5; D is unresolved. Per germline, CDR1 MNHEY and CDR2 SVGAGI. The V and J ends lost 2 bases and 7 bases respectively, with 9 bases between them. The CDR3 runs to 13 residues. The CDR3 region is CASSYAVEQPQHF. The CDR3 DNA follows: TGTGCCAGCAGTTACGCGGTGGAGCAGCCCCAGCATTTT.

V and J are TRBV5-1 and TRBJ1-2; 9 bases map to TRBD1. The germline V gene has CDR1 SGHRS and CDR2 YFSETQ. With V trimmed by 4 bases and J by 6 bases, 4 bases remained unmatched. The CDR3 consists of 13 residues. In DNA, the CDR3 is TGCGCCAGCAGCCACGACAGGGGGGATGGCTACACCTTC. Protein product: CASSHDRGDGYTF.

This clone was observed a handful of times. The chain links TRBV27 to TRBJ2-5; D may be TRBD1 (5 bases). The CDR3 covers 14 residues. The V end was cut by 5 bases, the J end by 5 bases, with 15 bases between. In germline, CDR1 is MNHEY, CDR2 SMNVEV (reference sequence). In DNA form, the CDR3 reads TGTGCCAGCAGTCTCGGCTGGGGCTTTGAGACCCAGTACTTC. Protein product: CASSLGWGFETQYF.

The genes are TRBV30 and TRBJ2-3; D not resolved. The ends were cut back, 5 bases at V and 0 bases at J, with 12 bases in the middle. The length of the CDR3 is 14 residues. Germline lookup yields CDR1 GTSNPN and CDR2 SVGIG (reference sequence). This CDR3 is CAWARKRSTDTQYF. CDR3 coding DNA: TGTGCCTGGGCGAGAAAACGGAGCACAGATACGCAGTATTTT.

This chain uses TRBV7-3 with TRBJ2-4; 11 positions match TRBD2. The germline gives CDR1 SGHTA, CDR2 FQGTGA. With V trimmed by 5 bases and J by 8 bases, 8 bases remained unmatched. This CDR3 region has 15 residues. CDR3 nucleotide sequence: TGTGCCAGCAGCGCCCCACTAGCGGGAGAAGACATTCAGTACTTC. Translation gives CASSAPLAGEDIQYF.

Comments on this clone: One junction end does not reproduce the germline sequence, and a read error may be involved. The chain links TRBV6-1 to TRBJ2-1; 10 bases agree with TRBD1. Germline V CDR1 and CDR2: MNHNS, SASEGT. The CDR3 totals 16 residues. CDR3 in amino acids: CASREVRDRGHNEQFF. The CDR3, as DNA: TGTGCCAGCAGGGAAGTTAGGGACAGGGGTCACAATGAGCAGTTCTTC.

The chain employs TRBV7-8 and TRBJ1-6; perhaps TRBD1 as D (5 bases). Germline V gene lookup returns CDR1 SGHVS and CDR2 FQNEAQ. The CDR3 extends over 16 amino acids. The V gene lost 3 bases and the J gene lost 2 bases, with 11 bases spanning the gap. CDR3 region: CASSFNRWTYNSPLHF. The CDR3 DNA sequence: TGTGCCAGCAGCTTTAACAGGTGGACCTATAATTCACCCCTCCACTTT.

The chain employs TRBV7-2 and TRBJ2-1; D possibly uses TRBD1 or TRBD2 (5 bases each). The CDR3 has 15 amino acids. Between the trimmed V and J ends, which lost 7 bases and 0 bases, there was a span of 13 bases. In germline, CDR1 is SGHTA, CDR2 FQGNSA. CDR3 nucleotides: TGTGCCAGCACCTTTGGGGGTAGCTCCTACAATGAGCAGTTCTTC. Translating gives CASTFGGSSYNEQFF.

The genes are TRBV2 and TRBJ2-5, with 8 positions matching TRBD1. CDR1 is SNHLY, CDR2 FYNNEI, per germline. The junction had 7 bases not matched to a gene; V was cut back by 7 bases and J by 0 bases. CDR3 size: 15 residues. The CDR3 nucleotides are TGTGCCAGCATAGCTAAGGACAGGGACCAAGAGACCCAGTACTTC. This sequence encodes CASIAKDRDQETQYF.

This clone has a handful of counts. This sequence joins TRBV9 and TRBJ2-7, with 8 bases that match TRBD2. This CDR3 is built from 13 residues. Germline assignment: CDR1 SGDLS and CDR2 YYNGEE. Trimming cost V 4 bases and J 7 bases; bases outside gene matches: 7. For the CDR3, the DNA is TGTGCCAGCAGCCCTCGACTAGCGCGGGAGCAGTACTTC. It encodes CASSPRLAREQYF.

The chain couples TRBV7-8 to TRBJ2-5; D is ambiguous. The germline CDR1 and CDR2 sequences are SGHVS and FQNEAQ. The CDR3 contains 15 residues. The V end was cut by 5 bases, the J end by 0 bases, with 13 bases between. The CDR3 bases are TGTGCCAGCAGCCAACCGTTTGGGCACCAAGAGACCCAGTACTTC. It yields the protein CASSQPFGHQETQYF.

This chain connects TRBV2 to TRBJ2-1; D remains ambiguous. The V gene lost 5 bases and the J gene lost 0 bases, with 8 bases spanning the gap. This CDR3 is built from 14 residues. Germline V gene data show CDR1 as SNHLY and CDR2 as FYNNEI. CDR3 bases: TGTGCCAGCAGTCTACAAGGCTCCTACAATGAGCAGTTCTTC. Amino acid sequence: CASSLQGSYNEQFF.

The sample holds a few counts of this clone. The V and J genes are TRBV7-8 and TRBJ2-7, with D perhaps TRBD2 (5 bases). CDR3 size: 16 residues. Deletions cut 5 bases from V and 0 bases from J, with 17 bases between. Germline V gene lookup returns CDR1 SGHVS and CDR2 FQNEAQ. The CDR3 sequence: CASSPEFEAASYEQYF. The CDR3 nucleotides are TGTGCCAGCAGCCCCGAATTCGAAGCGGCCTCCTACGAGCAGTACTTC.

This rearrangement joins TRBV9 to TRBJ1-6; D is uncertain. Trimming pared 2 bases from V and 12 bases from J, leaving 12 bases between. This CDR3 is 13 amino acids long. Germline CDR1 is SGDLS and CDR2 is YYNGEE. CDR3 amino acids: CASSVDYRGPLHF. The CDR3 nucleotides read TGTGCCAGCAGCGTTGATTACCGGGGACCCCTCCACTTT.

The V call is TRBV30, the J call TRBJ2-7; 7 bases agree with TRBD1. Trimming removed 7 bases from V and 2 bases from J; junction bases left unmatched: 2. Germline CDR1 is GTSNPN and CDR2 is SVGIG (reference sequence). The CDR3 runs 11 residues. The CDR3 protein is CASGQAYEQYF. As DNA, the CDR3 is TGTGCCTCCGGACAGGCCTACGAGCAGTACTTC.

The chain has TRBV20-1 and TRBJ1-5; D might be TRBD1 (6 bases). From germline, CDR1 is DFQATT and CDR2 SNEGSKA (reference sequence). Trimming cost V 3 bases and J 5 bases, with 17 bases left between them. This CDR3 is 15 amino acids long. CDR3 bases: TGCAGTGCTAGTTCAGGGGACCACGTCGATCAGCCCCAGCATTTT. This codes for CSASSGDHVDQPQHF.

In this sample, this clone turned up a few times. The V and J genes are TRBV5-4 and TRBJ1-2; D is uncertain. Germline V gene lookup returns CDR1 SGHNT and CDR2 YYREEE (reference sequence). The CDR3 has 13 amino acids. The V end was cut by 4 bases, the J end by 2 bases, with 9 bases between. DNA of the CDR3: TGTGCCAGCAGCACTGACGCGAACTATGGCTACACCTTC. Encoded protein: CASSTDANYGYTF.

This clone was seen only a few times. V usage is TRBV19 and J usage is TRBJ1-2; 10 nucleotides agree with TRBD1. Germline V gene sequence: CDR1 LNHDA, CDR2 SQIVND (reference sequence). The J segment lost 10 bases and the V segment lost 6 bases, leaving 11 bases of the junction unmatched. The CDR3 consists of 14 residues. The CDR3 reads CASRQPGQGNHYTF. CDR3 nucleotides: TGTGCCAGTAGGCAACCGGGACAGGGGAACCACTACACCTTC.